This T cell receptor (beta chain) is from a study of control samples from healthy donors and cancer patients. The CDR3 contains 14 residues. Germline trimming cut 5 bases from V and 7 bases from J; bases unmatched to any gene: 6. In germline, CDR1 is LNHDA, CDR2 SQIVND (reference sequence). TCRdb's copy holds only in-frame clones and misses some; the assay was immunoSEQ multiplex PCR. This sample has more than 100,000 clones, with 70% to 90% found just once. This clonotype was obtained from a man aged 35-49 years in good health. Sequencing used blood. V usage is TRBV19 and J usage is TRBJ2-1; 9 nucleotides align to TRBD1. The CDR3 sequence is CASSPRDRVNEQFF. For the CDR3, the DNA is TGTGCCAGTAGTCCGAGGGACAGGGTAAATGAGCAGTTCTTC.